The clone carrying this T cell receptor (beta chain) was counted at least ten times. The CDR3 consists of 13 residues. V lost 4 bases and J lost 5, with 11 bases in between. The V gene's germline CDR1 is SGHRS and CDR2 YFSETQ. This record comes from a study of T cells after posttransplantation cyclophosphamide. A marrow graft followed busulfan-fludarabine conditioning, with cyclophosphamide on days +3 and +4. Method: immunoSEQ multiplex PCR; TCRdb's copy keeps in-frame clones and lacks some. Listed for the sample are some 3,300 clones, none seen a single time. The sample here was PBMCs, taken after allogeneic stem cell transplant with posttransplant cyclophosphamide. The receptor was isolated from a male patient between 25 and 39 years old who received an allogeneic stem cell transplant from a related donor, was CMV-positive, and had acute GVHD only. The graft donor may have contributed some T cells. The chain combines TRBV5-1 with TRBJ2-3; D uncertain. CDR3 sequence reads: CASSGVIEDTQYF. CDR3 coding DNA: TGCGCCAGCAGCGGTGTCATAGAAGATACGCAGTATTTT.